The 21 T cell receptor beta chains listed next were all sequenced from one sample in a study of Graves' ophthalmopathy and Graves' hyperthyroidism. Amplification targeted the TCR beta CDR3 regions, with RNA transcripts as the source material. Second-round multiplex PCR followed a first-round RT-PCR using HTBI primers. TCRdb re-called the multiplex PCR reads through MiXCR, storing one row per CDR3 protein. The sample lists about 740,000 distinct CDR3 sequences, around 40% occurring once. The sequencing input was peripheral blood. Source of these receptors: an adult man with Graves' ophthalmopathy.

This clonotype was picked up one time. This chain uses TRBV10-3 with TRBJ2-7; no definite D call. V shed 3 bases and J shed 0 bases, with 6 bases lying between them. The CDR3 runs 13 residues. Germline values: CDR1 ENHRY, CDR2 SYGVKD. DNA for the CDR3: TGTGCCATCAGTGACGCCAGCTCCTACGAGCAGTACTTC. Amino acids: CAISDASSYEQYF.

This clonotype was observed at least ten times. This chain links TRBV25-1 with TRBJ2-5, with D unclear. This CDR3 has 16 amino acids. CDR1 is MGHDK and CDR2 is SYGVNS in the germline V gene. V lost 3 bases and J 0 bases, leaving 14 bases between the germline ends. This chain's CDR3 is CASSELLLPYQETQYF. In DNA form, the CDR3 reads TGTGCCAGCAGTGAGTTGTTACTACCTTACCAAGAGACCCAGTACTTC.

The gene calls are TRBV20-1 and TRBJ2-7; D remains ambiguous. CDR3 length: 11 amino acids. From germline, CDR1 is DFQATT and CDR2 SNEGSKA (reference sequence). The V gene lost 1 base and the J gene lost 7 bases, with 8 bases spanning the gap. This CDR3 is CSARGHEEQYF. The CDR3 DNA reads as TGCAGTGCTAGAGGACACGAGGAGCAGTACTTC.

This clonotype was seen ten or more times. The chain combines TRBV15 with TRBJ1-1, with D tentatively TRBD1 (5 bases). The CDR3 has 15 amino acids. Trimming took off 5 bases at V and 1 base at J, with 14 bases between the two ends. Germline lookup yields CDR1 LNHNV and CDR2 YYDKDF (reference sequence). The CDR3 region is CATSPPWGGNTEAFF. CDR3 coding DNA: TGTGCCACCAGCCCCCCTTGGGGGGGGAACACTGAAGCTTTCTTT.

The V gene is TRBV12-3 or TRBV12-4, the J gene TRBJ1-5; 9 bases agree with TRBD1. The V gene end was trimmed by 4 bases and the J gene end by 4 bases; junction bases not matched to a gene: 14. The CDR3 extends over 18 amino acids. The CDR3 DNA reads TGTGCCAGCAGTTCCACAATGACAGGGGGGATTGGGAATCAGCCCCAGCATTTT. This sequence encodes CASSSTMTGGIGNQPQHF.

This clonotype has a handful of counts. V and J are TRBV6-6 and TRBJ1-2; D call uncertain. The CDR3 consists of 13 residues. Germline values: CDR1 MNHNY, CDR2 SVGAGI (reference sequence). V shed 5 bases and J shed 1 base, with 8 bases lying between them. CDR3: CASSRTNNYGYTF. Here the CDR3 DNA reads TGTGCCAGCAGTCGAACAAATAACTATGGCTACACCTTC.

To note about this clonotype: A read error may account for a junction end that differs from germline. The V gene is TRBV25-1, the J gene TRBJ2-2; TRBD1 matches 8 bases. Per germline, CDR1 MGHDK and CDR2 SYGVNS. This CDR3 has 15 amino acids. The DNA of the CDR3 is TGTGCCATCAGTGACTCCCCGACAGGGGCCGGGGAGCTGTCTTTT. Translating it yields CAISDSPTGAGELSF.

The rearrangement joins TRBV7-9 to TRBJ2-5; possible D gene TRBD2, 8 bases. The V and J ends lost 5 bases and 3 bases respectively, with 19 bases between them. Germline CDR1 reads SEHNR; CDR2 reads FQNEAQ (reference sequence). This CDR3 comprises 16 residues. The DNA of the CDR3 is TGTGCCAGCAGCCAGGGGGACGGGGGGGCTAAAGAGACCCAGTACTTC. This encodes CASSQGDGGAKETQYF.

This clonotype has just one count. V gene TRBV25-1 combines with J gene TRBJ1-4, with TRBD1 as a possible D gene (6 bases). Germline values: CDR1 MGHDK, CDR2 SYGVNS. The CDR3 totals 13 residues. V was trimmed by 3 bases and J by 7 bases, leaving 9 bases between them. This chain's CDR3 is CASSDVRGEKLFF. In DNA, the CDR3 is TGTGCCAGCAGTGACGTCAGGGGTGAAAAACTGTTTTTT.

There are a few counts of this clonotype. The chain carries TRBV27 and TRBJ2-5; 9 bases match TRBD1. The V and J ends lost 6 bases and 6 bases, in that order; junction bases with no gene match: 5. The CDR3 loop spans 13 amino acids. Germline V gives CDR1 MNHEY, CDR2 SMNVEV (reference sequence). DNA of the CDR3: TGTGCCAGCAGGAAACAGGGGGCGAAGACCCAGTACTTC. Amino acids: CASRKQGAKTQYF.

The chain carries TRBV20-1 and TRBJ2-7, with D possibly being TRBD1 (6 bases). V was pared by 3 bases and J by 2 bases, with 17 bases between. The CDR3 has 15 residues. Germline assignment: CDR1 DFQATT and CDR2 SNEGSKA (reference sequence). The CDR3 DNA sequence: TGCAGTGCTAGTTGGGCCAGGCAGGGGACCTACGAGCAGTACTTC. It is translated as CSASWARQGTYEQYF.

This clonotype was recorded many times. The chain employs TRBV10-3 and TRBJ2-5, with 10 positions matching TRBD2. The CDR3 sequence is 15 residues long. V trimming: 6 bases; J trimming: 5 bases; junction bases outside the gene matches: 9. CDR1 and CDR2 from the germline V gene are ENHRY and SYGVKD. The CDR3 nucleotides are TGTGCCATCAGAAGCGGGAGGGCCCTCGAGGAGACCCAGTACTTC. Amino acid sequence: CAIRSGRALEETQYF.

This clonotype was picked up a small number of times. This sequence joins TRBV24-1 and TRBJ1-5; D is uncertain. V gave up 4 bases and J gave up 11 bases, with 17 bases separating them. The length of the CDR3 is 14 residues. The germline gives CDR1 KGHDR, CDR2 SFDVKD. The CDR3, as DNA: TGTGCCACCAGTGACCTTGACGGAACGGAGACCCAGCATTTT. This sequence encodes CATSDLDGTETQHF.

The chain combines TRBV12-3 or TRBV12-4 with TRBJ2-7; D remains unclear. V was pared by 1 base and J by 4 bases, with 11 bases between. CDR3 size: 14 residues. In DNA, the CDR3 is TGTGCCAGCAGTTTAGGGGGTATTCAGTACGAGCAGTACTTC. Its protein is CASSLGGIQYEQYF.

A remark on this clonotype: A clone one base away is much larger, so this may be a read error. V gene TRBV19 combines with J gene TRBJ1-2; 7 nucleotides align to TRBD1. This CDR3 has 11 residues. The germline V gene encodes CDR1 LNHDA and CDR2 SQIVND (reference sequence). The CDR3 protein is CTSGTAYGYTF. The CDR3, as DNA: TGTACCAGCGGGACAGCCTATGGCTACACCTTC.

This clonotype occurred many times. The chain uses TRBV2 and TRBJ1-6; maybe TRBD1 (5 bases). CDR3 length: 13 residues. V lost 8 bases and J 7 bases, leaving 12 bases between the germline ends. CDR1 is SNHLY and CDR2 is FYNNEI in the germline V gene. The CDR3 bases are TGTGCCAGCGGGGGGGACTTCAATTCACCCCTCCACTTT. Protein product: CASGGDFNSPLHF.

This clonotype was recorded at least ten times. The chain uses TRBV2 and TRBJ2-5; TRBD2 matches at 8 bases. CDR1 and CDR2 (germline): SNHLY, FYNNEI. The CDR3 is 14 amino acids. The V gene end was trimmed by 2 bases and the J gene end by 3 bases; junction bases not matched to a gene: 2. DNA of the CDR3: TGTGCCAGCAGTGAAAAACTAGCGGAAGAGACCCAGTACTTC. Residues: CASSEKLAEETQYF.

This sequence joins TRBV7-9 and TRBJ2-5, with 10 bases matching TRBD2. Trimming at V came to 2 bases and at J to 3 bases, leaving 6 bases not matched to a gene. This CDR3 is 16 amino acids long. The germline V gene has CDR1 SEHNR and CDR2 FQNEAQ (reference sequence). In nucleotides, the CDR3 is TGTGCCAGCAGCTTAACCAGCGGGAGGGCGGAAGAGACCCAGTACTTC. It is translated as CASSLTSGRAEETQYF.

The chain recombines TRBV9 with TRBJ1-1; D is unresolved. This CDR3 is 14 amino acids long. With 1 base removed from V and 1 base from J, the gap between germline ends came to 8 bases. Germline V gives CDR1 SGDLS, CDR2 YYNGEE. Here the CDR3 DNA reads TGTGCCAGCAGCGTAAAGGATCAGAACACTGAAGCTTTCTTT. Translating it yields CASSVKDQNTEAFF.

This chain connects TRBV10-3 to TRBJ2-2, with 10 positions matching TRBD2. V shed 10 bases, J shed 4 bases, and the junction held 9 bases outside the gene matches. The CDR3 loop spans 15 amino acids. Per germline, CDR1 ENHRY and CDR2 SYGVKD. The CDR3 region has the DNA TGTGCCAGTGGGGCTAGCGGGAGTTTCACCGGGGAGCTGTTTTTT. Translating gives CASGASGSFTGELFF.

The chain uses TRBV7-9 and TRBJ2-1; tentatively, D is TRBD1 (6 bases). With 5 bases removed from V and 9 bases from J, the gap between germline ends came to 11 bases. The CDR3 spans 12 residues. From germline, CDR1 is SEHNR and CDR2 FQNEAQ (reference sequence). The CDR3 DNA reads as TGTGCCAGCAGCGACCGAGGGGGTGAGCAGTTCTTC. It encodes CASSDRGGEQFF. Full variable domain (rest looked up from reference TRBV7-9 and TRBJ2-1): DTGVSQNPRHKITKRGQNVTFRCDPISEHNRLYWYRQTLGQGPEFLTYFQNEAQLEKSRLLSDRFSAERPKGSFSTLEIQRTEQGDSAMYLCASSDRGGEQFFGPGTRLTVL.